The 12 T cell receptor beta chains listed next were all sequenced from one sample in a study of spatial heterogeneity in lung cancer. Study-wide points: Higher tumor mutation counts went along with higher counts of expanded intratumoral alpha and beta TCRs.

For these receptors, no antigen is known. TCRdb redid the calling of the 5' RACE reads with MiXCR, one entry per CDR3 protein. Of more than 10,000 distinct CDR3 sequences listed, roughly 15% are singletons. This sample's time point: sample taken at primary tumor resection. The sample was lung tumor tissue, taken at surgery. The source of these receptors is a male donor with early-stage non-small cell lung cancer.

CDR3 coding DNA: TGCGCCAGCAGCTCCGACAGGGAGTCCTACGAGCAGTACTTC. Amino acid sequence: CASSSDRESYEQYF. The genes are TRBV5-1 and TRBJ2-7; 7 bases match TRBD1. CDR3 size: 14 residues. Trimming at V came to 3 bases and at J to 1 base, leaving 4 bases not matched to a gene. In germline, CDR1 is SGHRS, CDR2 YFSETQ.

Within the sample, this clonotype is medium-sized (0.01 to 0.1%). This sequence joins TRBV6-6 and TRBJ2-1; TRBD1 is a possible D gene (5 bases). The CDR3 spans 14 residues. CDR1 is MNHNY and CDR2 is SVGAGI in the germline V gene (reference sequence). V dropped 2 bases and J dropped 3 bases, with 8 bases sitting between them. For the CDR3, the DNA is TGTGCCAGCAGTTACGCTGACAGCTACAATGAGCAGTTCTTC. It translates to CASSYADSYNEQFF.

This clonotype has a count of ten or more. V usage is TRBV11-2 and J usage is TRBJ1-2, with 7 bases lining up with TRBD1. The V gene's germline CDR1 is SGHAT and CDR2 FQNNGV. The CDR3 spans 13 residues. With 3 bases clipped from V and 9 bases from J, the junction kept 7 bases outside the gene matches. CDR3 DNA sequence: TGTGCCAGCAGCTTCGAGGCAGGGGGAAGCTACACCTTC. This gives the protein CASSFEAGGSYTF.

This clonotype was observed at least ten times. The chain joins TRBV5-1 to TRBJ2-7; TRBD1 matches at 10 bases. V shed 4 bases and J 0 bases; nucleotides not matched to a gene: 4. The CDR3 spans 15 residues. Germline V gives CDR1 SGHRS, CDR2 YFSETQ. The CDR3 here is CASSRTGGSSYEQYF. Here the CDR3 DNA reads TGCGCCAGCAGCCGGACAGGGGGAAGCTCCTACGAGCAGTACTTC.

This clonotype was picked up many times. The CDR3 nucleotides are TGTGCCAGCAACGCAGGCATCTCTGGGGCCAACGTCCTGACTTTC. Amino acids: CASNAGISGANVLTF. The chain employs TRBV28 and TRBJ2-6; D is unresolved. The germline CDR1 and CDR2 sequences are MDHEN and SYDVKM. The CDR3 consists of 15 residues. The V end lost 7 bases, the J end lost 0 bases, and 10 bases lay between the germline ends.

This clonotype has ten or more counts. This chain connects TRBV5-1 to TRBJ2-7; 8 bases are shared with TRBD1. Unmatched junction bases numbered 13, after V lost 4 bases and J lost 4 bases. The CDR3 is 16 residues long. Germline CDR1 SGHRS, CDR2 YFSETQ. The chain's CDR3 is CASSPKLQGATYEQYF. The CDR3 DNA reads as TGCGCCAGCAGCCCTAAGCTTCAGGGGGCTACTTACGAGCAGTACTTC.

There are many counts of this clonotype. The chain carries TRBV7-2 and TRBJ2-4; D possibly corresponds to TRBD2 (7 bases). The germline V gene encodes CDR1 SGHTA and CDR2 FQGNSA. The CDR3 has 16 residues. V was cut by 4 bases and J by 0 bases, with 13 bases left in between. CDR3 sequence: CASSSEGGLAKNIQYF. DNA of the CDR3: TGTGCCAGCAGCTCCGAGGGGGGGCTAGCCAAAAACATTCAGTACTTC.

This clonotype was seen just once. The V gene is TRBV7-2, the J gene TRBJ2-7; 10 bases fit TRBD2. Germline trimming cut 5 bases from V and 3 bases from J; bases unmatched to any gene: 10. Germline V gene sequence: CDR1 SGHTA, CDR2 FQGNSA. This CDR3 region has 16 residues. The CDR3 DNA reads TGTGCCAGCAGCGCTAGCGGGAGTAACGGGGGCTACGAGCAGTACTTC. It translates to CASSASGSNGGYEQYF. The full variable domain, in which reference TRBV7-2 and TRBJ2-7 provide the parts outside the CDR3, is GAGVSQSPSNKVTEKGKDVELRCDPISGHTALYWYRQSLGQGLEFLIYFQGNSAPDKSGLPSDRFSAERTGGSVSTLTIQRTQQEDSAVYLCASSASGSNGGYEQYFGPGTRLTVT.

The CDR3 nucleotides are TGTGCCAGCACCAGCATCGACAGGGACTTCGATGGCTACACCTTC. Translation: CASTSIDRDFDGYTF. The V and J genes are TRBV6-2 or TRBV6-3 and TRBJ1-2; TRBD1 aligns across 7 bases. The CDR3 spans 15 residues. The V gene's germline CDR1 is MNHEY and CDR2 SVGEGT. Trimming removed 7 bases from V and 6 bases from J; junction bases left unmatched: 14.

The table lists this clonotype with many counts. This chain uses TRBV20-1 with TRBJ2-4; possible D gene TRBD2, 5 bases. The CDR3 is made up of 12 amino acids. From germline, CDR1 is DFQATT and CDR2 SNEGSKA (reference sequence). The V end was cut by 0 bases, the J end by 7 bases, with 7 bases between. The CDR3 is CSARDRGNIQYF. The CDR3, as DNA: TGCAGTGCTAGAGATCGCGGGAACATTCAGTACTTC.

In its sample, this clonotype is large. V usage is TRBV20-1 and J usage is TRBJ2-7, with 12 nucleotides matching TRBD2. With 2 bases clipped from V and 3 bases from J, the junction kept 11 bases outside the gene matches. This CDR3 is built from 17 residues. Per germline, CDR1 DFQATT and CDR2 SNEGSKA (reference sequence). This chain's CDR3 is CSARTVTSGGYRYEQYF. The DNA for the CDR3 is TGCAGTGCTAGAACTGTGACTAGCGGGGGTTATCGCTACGAGCAGTACTTC.

This clonotype was detected ten times or more. The V and J genes are TRBV29-1 and TRBJ2-2; TRBD1 matches 11 bases. The CDR3 consists of 15 residues. J was trimmed by 3 bases and V by 7 bases; bases with no gene match: 7. Germline lookup yields CDR1 SQVTM and CDR2 ANQGSEA. CDR3 DNA: TGCAGCGCGTCTTGGGGACAGGGGGACACCGGGGAGCTGTTTTTT. Its translation is CSASWGQGDTGELFF.